Included here is one TCR beta chain sequence, with context. Antigen specificity is unknown. Trimming removed 5 bases at V and 6 bases at J, with 13 bases between. This CDR3 is 13 amino acids long. CDR1 SGHTA and CDR2 FQGNSA come from the germline V gene. The sample originates from a study of blood T cells in healthy people across ages. Findings and limits, study-wide: The fall in TCR beta diversity per million T cells was roughly linear with age. Naive and antigen-experienced cells were not separated, limiting conclusive comparison.

The second PCR ran roughly 6 to 11 cycles with a sample-barcoded 5' primer and J-beta primers. TCRdb reanalysed the 5' RACE reads using MiXCR and keeps one entry per CDR3 protein. Of hundreds of thousands of distinct CDR3 sequences in the sample, over 40% are singletons; the top ten hold approximately 13%. Healthy Caucasians from Russia aged about 6 to 90 served as donors. At least 5.5 micrograms of total RNA were extracted per sample. This TCR was recovered from a woman older than 75 in good health. V is TRBV7-2 and J is TRBJ1-2, with D unresolved. The specimen sequenced was blood. CDR3 protein: CASSPRDRDGYTF. The CDR3 DNA is TGTGCCAGCAGCCCGAGGGATCGGGATGGCTACACCTTC. The full variable domain, its missing parts supplied by reference TRBV7-2 and TRBJ1-2, is GAGVSQSPSNKVTEKGKDVELRCDPISGHTALYWYRQSLGQGLEFLIYFQGNSAPDKSGLPSDRFSAERTGGSVSTLTIQRTQQEDSAVYLCASSPRDRDGYTFGSGTRLTVV.